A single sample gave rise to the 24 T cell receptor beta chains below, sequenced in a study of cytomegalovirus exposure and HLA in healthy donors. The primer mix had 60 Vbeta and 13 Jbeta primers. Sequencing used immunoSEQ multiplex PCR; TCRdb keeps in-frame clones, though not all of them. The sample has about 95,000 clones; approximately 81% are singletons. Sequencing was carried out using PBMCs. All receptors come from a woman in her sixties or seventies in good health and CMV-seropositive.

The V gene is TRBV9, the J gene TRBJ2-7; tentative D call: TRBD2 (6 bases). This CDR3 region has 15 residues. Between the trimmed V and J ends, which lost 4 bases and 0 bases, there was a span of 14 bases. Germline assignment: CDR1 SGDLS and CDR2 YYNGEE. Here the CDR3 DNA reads TGTGCCAGCAGCCCTGATGGGGGGAGCTCCTACGAGCAGTACTTC. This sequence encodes CASSPDGGSSYEQYF.

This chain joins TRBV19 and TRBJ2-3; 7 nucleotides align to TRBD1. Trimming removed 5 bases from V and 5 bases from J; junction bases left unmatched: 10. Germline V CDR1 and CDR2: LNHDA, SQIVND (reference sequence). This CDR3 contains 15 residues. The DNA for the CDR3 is TGTGCCAGTAGTCGTGACAGGGTATCGGGAGATACGCAGTATTTT. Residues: CASSRDRVSGDTQYF.

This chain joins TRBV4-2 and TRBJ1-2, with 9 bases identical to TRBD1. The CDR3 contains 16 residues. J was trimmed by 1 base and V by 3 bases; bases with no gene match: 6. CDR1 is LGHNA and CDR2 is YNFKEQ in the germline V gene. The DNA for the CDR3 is TGTGCCAGCAGCCAGACGGGACAGGGCTTTAACTATGGCTACACCTTC. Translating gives CASSQTGQGFNYGYTF.

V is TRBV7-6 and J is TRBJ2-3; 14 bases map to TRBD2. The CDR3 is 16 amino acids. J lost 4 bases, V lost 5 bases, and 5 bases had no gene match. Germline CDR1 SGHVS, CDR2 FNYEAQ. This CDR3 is CASSLGLAGAADTQYF. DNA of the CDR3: TGTGCCAGCAGCCTGGGACTAGCGGGAGCCGCAGATACGCAGTATTTT.

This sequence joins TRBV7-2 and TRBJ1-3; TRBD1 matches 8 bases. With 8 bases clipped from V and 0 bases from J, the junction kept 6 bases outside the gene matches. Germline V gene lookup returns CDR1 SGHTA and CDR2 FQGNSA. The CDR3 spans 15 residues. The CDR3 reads CASGDRGASGNTIYF. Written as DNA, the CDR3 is TGTGCCAGCGGAGACAGGGGAGCCTCTGGAAACACCATATATTTT.

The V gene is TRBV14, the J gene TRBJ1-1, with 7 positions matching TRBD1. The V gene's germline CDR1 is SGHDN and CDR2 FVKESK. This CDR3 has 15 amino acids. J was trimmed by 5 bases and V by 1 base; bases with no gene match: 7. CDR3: CASSQGETGKTEAFF. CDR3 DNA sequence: TGTGCCAGCAGCCAAGGTGAGACAGGGAAAACTGAAGCTTTCTTT.

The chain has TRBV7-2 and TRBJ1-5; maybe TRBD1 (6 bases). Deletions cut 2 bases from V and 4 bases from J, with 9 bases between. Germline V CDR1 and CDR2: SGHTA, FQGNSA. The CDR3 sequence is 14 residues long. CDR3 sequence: CASSLTGLNQPQHF. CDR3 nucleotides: TGTGCCAGCAGCTTAACAGGGCTAAATCAGCCCCAGCATTTT.

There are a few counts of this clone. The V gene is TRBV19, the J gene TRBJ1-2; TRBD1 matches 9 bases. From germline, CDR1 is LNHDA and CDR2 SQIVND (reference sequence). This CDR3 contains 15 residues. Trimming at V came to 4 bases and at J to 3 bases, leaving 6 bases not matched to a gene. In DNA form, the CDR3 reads TGTGCCAGTAGTACACAGGGGGCTGGGGACTATGGCTACACCTTC. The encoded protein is CASSTQGAGDYGYTF. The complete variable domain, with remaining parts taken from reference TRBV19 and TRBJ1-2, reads DGGITQSPKYLFRKEGQNVTLSCEQNLNHDAMYWYRQDPGQGLRLIYYSQIVNDFQKGDIAEGYSVSREKKESFPLTVTSAQKNPTAFYLCASSTQGAGDYGYTFGSGTRLTVV.

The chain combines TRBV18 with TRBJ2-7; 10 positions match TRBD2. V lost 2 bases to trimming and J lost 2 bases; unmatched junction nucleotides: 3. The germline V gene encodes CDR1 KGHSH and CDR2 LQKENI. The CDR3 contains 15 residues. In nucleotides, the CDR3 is TGTGCCAGCTCACCAGGGACTAGCGAGACCTACGAGCAGTACTTC. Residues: CASSPGTSETYEQYF.

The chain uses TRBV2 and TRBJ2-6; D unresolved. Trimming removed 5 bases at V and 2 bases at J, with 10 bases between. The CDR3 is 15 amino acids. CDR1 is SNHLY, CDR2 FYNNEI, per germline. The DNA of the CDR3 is TGTGCCAGCAGTCCTGACTTCACTGGGGCCAACGTCCTGACTTTC. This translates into CASSPDFTGANVLTF. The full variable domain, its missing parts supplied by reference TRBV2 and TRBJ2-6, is EPEVTQTPSHQVTQMGQEVILRCVPISNHLYFYWYRQILGQKVEFLVSFYNNEISEKSEIFDDQFSVERPDGSNFTLKIRSTKLEDSAMYFCASSPDFTGANVLTFGAGSRLTVL.

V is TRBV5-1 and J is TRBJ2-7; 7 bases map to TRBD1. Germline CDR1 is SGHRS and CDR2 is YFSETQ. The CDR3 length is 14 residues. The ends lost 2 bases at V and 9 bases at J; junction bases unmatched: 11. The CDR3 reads CASSFGTVLRGQYF. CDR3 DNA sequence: TGCGCCAGCAGCTTTGGGACAGTCCTACGAGGGCAGTACTTC.

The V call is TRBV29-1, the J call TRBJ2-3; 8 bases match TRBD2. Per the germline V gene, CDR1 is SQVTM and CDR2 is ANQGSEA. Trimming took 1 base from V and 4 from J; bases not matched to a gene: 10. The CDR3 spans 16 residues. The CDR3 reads CSVEGIAGSPSDTQYF. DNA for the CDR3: TGCAGCGTTGAAGGGATAGCGGGATCCCCGTCAGATACGCAGTATTTT.

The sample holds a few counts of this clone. The CDR3 is CASSPGFTRGYTF. The CDR3 DNA is TGTGCCAGCAGCCCGGGATTTACAAGAGGCTACACCTTC. This chain uses TRBV5-6 with TRBJ1-2; D unresolved. The CDR3 has 13 residues. Germline V gene lookup returns CDR1 SGHDT and CDR2 YYEEEE. V gave up 4 bases and J gave up 8 bases, with 15 bases separating them.

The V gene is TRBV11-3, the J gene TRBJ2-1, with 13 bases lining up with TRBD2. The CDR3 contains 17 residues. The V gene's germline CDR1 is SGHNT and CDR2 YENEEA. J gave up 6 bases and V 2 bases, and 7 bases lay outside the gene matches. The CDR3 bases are TGTGCCAGCAGCTTACCGTCGGGACTAGCGGGAAGCAATGAGCAGTTCTTC. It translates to CASSLPSGLAGSNEQFF.

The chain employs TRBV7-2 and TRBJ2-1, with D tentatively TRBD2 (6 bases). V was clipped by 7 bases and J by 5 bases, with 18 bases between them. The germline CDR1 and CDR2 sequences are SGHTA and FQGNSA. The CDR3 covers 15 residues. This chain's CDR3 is CASTLGGATHNEQFF. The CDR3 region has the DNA TGTGCCAGCACCCTAGGCGGGGCGACCCACAATGAGCAGTTCTTC.

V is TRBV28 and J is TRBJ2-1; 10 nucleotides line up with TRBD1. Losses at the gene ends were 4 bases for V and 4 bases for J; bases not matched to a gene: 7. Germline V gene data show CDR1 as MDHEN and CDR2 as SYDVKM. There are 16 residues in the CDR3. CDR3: CASSSPGDRGYNEQFF. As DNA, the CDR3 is TGTGCCAGCAGTTCCCCAGGGGACAGGGGTTACAATGAGCAGTTCTTC.

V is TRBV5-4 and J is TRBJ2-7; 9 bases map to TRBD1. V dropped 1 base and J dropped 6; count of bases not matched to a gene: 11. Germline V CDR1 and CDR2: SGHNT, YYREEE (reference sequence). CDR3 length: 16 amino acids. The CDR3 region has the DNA TGTGCCAGCAGCTTGTTCTCTGTCCCGGGACAGGGCGAGCAGTACTTC. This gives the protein CASSLFSVPGQGEQYF.

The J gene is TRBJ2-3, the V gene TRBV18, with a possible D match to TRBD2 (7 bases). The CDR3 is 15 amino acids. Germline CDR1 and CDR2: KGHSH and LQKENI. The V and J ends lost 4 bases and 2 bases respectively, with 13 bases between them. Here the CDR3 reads CASSQQGGPTDTQYF. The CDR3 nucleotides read TGTGCCAGCTCACAACAGGGAGGGCCCACAGATACGCAGTATTTT.

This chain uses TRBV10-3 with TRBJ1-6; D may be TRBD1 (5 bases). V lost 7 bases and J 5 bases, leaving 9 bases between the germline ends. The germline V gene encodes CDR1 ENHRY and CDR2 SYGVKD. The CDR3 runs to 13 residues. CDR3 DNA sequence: TGTGCCATCACTGCAGGGAATAATTCACCCCTCCACTTT. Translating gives CAITAGNNSPLHF.

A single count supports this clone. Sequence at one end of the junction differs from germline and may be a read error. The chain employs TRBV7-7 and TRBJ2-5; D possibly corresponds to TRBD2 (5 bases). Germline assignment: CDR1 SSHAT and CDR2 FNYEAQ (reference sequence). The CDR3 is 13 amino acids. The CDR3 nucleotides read TGTGCTAGCAGCCAGCTAGCCCAAGAGACCCAGTACTTC. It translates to CASSQLAQETQYF.

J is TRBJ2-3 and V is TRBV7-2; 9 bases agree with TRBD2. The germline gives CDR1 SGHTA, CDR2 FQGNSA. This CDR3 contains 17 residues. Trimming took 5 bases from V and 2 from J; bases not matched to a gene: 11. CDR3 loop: CASSPASLAGTTDTQYF. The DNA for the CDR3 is TGTGCCAGCAGCCCCGCATCCCTAGCGGGAACCACAGATACGCAGTATTTT.

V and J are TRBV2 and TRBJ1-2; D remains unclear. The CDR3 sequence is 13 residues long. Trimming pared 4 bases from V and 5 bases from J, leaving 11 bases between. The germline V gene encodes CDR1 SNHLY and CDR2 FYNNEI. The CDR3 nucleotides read TGTGCCAGCAGTGCCTTCCACAGTTATGGCTACACCTTC. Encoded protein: CASSAFHSYGYTF.

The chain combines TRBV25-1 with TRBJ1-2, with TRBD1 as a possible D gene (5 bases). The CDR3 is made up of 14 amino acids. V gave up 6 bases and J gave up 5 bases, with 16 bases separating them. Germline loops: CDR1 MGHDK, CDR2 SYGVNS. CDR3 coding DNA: TGTGCCAGCAGCGGAGACAGTCTGGGATATGGCTACACCTTC. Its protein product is CASSGDSLGYGYTF.

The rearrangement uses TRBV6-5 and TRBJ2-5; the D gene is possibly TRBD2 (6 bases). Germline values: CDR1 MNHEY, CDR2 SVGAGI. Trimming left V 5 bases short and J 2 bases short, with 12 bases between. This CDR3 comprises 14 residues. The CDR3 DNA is TGTGCCAGCAGTATTGGGGGGTCACAAGAGACCCAGTACTTC. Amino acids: CASSIGGSQETQYF.